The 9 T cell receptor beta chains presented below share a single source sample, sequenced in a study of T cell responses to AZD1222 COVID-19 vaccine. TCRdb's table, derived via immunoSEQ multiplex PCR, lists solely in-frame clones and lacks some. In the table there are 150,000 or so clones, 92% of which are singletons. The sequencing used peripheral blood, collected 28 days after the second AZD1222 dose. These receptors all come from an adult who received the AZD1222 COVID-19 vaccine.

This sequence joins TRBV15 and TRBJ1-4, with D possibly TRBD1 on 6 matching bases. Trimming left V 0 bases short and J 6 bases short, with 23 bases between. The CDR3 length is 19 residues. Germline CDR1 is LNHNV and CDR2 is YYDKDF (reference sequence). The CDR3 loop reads CATSREAGGASPRDEKLFF. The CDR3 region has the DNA TGTGCCACCAGCAGAGAGGCCGGGGGCGCGTCGCCGCGGGATGAAAAACTGTTTTTT.

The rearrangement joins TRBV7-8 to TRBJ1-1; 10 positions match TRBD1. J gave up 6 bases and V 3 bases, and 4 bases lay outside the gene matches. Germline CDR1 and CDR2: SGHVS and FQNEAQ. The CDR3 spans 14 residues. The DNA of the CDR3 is TGTGCCAGCAGCTTCCGGGACAGGGGCGCTGAAGCTTTCTTT. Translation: CASSFRDRGAEAFF.

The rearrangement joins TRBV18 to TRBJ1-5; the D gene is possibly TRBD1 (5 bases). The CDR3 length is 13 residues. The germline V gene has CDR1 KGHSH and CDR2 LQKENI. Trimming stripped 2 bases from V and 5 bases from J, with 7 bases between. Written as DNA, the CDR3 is TGTGCCAGCTCACCAGGGGGTGATCAGCCCCAGCATTTT. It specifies CASSPGGDQPQHF.

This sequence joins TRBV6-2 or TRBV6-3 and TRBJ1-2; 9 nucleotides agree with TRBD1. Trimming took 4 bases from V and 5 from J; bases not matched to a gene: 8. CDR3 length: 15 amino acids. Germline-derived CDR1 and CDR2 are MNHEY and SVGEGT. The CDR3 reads CASSSLRQGEYGYTF. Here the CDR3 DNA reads TGTGCCAGCAGTTCACTCCGACAGGGGGAGTATGGCTACACCTTC.

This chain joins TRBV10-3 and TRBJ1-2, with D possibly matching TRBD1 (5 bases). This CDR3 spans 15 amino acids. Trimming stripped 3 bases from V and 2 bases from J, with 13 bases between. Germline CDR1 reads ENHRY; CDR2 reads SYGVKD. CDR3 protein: CAISDLARANYGYTF. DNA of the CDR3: TGTGCCATCAGTGATCTGGCCAGGGCGAACTATGGCTACACCTTC.

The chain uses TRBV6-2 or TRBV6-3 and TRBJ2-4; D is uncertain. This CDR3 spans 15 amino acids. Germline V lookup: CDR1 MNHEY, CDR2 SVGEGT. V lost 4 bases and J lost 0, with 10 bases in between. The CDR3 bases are TGTGCCAGCAGTTTTCGAGGATTAGCCAAAAACATTCAGTACTTC. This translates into CASSFRGLAKNIQYF.

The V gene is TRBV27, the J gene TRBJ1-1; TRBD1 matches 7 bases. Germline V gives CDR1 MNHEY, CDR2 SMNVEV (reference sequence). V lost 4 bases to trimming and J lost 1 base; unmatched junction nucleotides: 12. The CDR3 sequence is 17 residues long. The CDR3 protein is CASSSWVGTAPNTEAFF. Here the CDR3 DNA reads TGTGCCAGCAGTTCCTGGGTGGGGACAGCCCCGAACACTGAAGCTTTCTTT.

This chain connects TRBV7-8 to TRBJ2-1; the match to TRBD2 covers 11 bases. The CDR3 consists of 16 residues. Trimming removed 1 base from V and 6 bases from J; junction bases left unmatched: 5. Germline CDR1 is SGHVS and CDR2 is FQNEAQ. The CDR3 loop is CASSLVLAGDVNEQFF. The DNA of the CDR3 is TGTGCCAGCAGCTTAGTACTAGCGGGAGATGTCAATGAGCAGTTCTTC.

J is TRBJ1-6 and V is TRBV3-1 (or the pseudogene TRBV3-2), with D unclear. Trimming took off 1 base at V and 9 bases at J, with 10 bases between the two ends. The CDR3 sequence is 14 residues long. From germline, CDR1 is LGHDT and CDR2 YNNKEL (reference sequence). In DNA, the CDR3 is TGTGCCAGCAGCCAAGCCCGTGAAACTTCACCCCTCCACTTT. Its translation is CASSQARETSPLHF.